Reported below is one T cell receptor (beta chain). CDR1 and CDR2 from the germline V gene are SNHLY and FYNNEI. V shed 6 bases and J shed 8 bases, with 19 bases lying between them. CDR3 length: 15 amino acids. Reverse transcription used roughly 0.5 to 1 ug RNA and random hexamers. TCR beta CDR3 was amplified by immunoSEQ covering 54 Vbeta and 13 Jbeta. MiXCR, applied by TCRdb to the immunoSEQ multiplex PCR reads, yields one record per CDR3 protein. The repertoire consists of fewer than 100,000 distinct CDR3 sequences, with 91% occurring once and the leading ten covering 0.5% to 0.6%. TCR beta sequences were obtained from blood CD8+ and CD4+ T cells. Relapsing-remitting disease, either stable or active, was present in the treatment-naive patients who were the multiple sclerosis controls. The sample is drawn from a study of CD8 T cells in Susac syndrome.

The rearrangement uses TRBV2 and TRBJ1-4; no definite D call. This clonotype was sampled from a human donor with multiple sclerosis. Input material: CD8+ T cells from PBMCs. Written as DNA, the CDR3 is TGTGCCAGCAGGGGCCGGGCGGGCCCCTCCGAAAAACTGTTTTTT. As protein: CASRGRAGPSEKLFF.